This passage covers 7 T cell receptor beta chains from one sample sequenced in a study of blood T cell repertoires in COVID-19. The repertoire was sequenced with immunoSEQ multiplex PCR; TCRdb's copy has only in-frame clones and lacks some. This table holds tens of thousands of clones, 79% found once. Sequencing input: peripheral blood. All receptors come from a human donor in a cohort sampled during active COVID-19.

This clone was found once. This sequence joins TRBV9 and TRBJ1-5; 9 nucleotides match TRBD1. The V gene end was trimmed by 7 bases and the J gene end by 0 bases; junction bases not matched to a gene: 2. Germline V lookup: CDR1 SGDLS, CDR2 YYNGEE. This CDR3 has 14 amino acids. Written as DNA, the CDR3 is TGTGCCAGCGACAGGGGGGATAGCAATCAGCCCCAGCATTTT. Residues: CASDRGDSNQPQHF.

The CDR3 region has the DNA TGTGCCAGCAGCTTAGCTGGGACAGGGCAGCACGAGCAGTACTTC. It is translated as CASSLAGTGQHEQYF. The chain couples TRBV11-2 to TRBJ2-7; 9 nucleotides line up with TRBD1. The CDR3 has 15 residues. Trimming removed 1 base from V and 5 bases from J; junction bases left unmatched: 6. Per the germline V gene, CDR1 is SGHAT and CDR2 is FQNNGV.

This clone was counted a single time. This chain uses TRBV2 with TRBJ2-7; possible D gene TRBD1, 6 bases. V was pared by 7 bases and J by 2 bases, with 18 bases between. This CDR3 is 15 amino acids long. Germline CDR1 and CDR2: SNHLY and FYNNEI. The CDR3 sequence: CASKEEANRAYEQYF. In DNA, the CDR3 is TGTGCCAGCAAAGAGGAGGCGAACAGGGCCTACGAGCAGTACTTC.

Here the CDR3 reads CASSSSREYQETQYF. CDR3 coding DNA: TGTGCCAGTAGTTCCTCCAGGGAATACCAAGAGACCCAGTACTTC. The gene calls are TRBV19 and TRBJ2-5, with D possibly being TRBD1 (5 bases). CDR1 and CDR2 from the germline V gene are LNHDA and SQIVND (reference sequence). The CDR3 consists of 15 residues. The V and J ends lost 5 bases and 0 bases respectively, with 13 bases between them.

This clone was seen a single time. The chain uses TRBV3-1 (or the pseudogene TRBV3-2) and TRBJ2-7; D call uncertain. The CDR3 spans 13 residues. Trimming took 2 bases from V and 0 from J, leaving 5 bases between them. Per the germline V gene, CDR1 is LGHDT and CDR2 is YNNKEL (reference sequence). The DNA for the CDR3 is TGTGCCAGCAGCCAACACACCTCCTACGAGCAGTACTTC. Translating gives CASSQHTSYEQYF.

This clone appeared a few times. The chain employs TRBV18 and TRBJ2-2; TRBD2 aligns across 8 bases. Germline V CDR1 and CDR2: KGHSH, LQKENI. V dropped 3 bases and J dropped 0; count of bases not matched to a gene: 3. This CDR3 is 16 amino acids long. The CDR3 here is CASSPSGSTNTGELFF. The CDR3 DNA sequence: TGTGCCAGCTCACCGAGCGGGAGTACGAACACCGGGGAGCTGTTTTTT.

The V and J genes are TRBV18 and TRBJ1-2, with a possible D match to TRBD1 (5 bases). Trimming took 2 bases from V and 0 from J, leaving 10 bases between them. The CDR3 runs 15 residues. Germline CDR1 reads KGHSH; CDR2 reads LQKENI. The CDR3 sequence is CASSPNRQTNYGYTF. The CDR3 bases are TGTGCCAGCTCACCAAACCGACAGACTAACTATGGCTACACCTTC.